This record covers a single TCR beta chain. TCRdb reprocessed the RACE reads with MiXCR, giving one entry per CDR3 protein. The sample shows 250,000 or so distinct CDR3 sequences, approximately 8% of them seen only once. This sample stems from a study of human T cells and chemical hapten exposure. Stated time point: pre-sensitization, week 0. Treatment indicated: therapeutic diphenylcyclopropenone sensitization with weekly scalp DPC. This TCR came from a man aged 18 to 30 with alopecia areata. Some clones in this sample may be carry-over from other donors' samples. Specimen: whole blood, collected in connection with sensitization to the hapten diphenylcyclopropenone (DPC).

The chain's CDR3 is CASGLVVGGSSYNEQFF. The CDR3 nucleotides read TGTGCTAGTGGTTTGGTAGTAGGGGGGAGCTCCTACAATGAGCAGTTCTTC. The chain combines TRBV12-5 with TRBJ2-1; D possibly uses TRBD1 or TRBD2 (6 bases each). V lost 0 bases and J 0 bases, leaving 12 bases between the germline ends. Germline CDR1 reads LGHNT; CDR2 reads FRNRAP. This CDR3 has 17 residues.